This T cell receptor (beta chain) emerged from a study of CD8+ T cells in alopecia areata. This CDR3 region has 14 residues. Trimming at V came to 2 bases and at J to 7 bases, leaving 7 bases not matched to a gene. Germline V lookup: CDR1 GTSNPN, CDR2 SVGIG (reference sequence). Findings and caveats of the study: Tofacitinib delivered significant drops in scalp clonality and in expanded CD8+ clones among the top 100. An increase in clonality over normal scalp was evident in lesional scalp, especially alopecia totalis/universalis.

Following RNA extraction, reverse transcription yielded cDNA that acted as the sequencing template. Generated by immunoSEQ multiplex PCR, the TCRdb table keeps only in-frame clones and is missing some. The sample yields about 190,000 clones, roughly three fifths seen once. Indicated treatment: oral pan-JAK inhibitor, 5-10 mg twice daily. Lesional scalp punch biopsies and peripheral blood were collected from alopecia areata patients. Of note for this clone: Antigen: not known.

This specimen consisted of CD8+ T cells sorted from blood, obtained at week 24, from a patient treated with tofacitinib. This chain uses TRBV30 with TRBJ1-5, with 8 bases identical to TRBD1. The origin of this receptor is a human donor with alopecia areata. CDR3 loop: CAWSSGTGTQPQHF. The CDR3 region has the DNA TGTGCCTGGAGTTCCGGGACAGGCACCCAGCCCCAGCATTTT.